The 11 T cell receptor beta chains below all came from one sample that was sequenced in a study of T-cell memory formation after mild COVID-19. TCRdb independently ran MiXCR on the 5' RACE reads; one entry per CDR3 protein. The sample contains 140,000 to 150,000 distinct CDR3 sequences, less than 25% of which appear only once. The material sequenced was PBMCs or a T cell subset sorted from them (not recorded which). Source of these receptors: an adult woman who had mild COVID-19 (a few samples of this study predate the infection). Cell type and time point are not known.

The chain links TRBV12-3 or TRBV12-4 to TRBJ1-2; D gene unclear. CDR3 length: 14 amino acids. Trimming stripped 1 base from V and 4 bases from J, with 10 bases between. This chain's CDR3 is CASSLGSGLYGYTF. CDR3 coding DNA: TGTGCCAGCAGTTTAGGATCAGGTCTCTATGGCTACACCTTC.

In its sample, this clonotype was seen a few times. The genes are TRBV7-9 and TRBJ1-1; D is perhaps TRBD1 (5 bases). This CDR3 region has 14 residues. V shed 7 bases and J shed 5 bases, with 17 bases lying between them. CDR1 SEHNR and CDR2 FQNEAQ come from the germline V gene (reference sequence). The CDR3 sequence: CASTRSGEGTEAFF. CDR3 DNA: TGTGCCAGCACCCGGTCGGGGGAGGGGACTGAAGCTTTCTTT.

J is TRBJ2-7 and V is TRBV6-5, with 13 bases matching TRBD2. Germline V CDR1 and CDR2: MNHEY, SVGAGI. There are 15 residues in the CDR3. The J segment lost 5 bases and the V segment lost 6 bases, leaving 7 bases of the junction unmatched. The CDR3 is CASSLGTSGENEQYF. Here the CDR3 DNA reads TGTGCCAGCAGCTTGGGGACTAGCGGGGAGAACGAGCAGTACTTC.

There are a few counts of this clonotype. This chain's CDR3 is CSVVTGWGGLEAFF. As DNA, the CDR3 is TGCAGCGTTGTCACCGGGTGGGGCGGGTTAGAAGCTTTCTTT. The J gene is TRBJ1-1, the V gene TRBV29-1, with D maybe TRBD1 (5 bases). Germline V CDR1 and CDR2: SQVTM, ANQGSEA. CDR3 length: 14 residues. Trimming took 4 bases from V and 8 from J, leaving 20 bases between them.

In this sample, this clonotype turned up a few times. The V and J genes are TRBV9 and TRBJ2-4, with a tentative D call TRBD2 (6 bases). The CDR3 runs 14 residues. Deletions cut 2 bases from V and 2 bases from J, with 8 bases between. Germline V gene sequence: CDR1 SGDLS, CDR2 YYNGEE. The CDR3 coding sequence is TGTGCCAGCAGCGTGGGGGGACCCAAAAACATTCAGTACTTC. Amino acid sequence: CASSVGGPKNIQYF.

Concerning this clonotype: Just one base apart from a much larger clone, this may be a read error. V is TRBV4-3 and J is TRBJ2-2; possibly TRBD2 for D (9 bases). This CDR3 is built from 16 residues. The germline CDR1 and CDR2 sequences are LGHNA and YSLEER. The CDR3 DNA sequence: TGCGCCAGCAGCCAAGATTCTAGCGGGACAGGCGGGGAGCTGATTTTT. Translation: CASSQDSSGTGGELIF.

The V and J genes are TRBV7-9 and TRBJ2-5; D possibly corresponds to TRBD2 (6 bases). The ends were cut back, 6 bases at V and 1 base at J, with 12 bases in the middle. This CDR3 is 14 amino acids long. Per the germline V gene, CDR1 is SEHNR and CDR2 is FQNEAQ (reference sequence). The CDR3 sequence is CASSLVGGQETQYF. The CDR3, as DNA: TGTGCCAGCAGTTTGGTCGGGGGCCAAGAGACCCAGTACTTC.

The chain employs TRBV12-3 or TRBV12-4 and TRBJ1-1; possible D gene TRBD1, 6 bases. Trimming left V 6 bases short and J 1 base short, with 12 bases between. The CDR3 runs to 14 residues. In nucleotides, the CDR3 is TGTGCCAGCAGGTTCGGGGGCCCGAACACTGAAGCTTTCTTT. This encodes CASRFGGPNTEAFF.

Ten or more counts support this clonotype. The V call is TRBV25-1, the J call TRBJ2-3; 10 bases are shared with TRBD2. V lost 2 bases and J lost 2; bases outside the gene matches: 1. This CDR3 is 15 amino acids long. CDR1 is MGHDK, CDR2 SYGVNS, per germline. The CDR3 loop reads CASSELAGATDTQYF. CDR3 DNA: TGTGCCAGCAGTGAACTAGCGGGAGCCACAGATACGCAGTATTTT.

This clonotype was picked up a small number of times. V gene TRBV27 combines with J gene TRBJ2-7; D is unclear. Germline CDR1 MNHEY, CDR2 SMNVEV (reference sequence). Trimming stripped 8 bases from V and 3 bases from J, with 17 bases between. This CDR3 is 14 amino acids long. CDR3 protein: CASGPNNGVYEQYF. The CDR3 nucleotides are TGTGCCAGCGGGCCCAACAATGGGGTCTACGAGCAGTACTTC.

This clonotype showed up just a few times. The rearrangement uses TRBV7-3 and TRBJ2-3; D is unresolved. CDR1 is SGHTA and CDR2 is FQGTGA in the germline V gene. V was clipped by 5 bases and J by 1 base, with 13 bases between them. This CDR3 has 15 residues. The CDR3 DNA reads TGTGCCAGCAGCCCTGGGTGGCCCGGCACAGATACGCAGTATTTT. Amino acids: CASSPGWPGTDTQYF.